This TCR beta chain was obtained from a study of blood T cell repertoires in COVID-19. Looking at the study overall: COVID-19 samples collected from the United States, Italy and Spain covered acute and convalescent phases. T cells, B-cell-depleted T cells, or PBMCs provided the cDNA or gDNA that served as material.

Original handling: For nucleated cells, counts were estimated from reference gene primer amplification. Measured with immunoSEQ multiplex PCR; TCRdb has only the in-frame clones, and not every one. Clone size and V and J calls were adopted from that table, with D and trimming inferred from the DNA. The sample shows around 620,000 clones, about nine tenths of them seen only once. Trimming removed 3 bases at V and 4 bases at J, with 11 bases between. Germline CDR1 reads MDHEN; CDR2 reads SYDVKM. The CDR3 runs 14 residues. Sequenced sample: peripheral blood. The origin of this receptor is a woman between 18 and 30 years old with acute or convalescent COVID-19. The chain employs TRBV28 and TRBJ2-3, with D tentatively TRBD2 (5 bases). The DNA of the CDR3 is TGTGCCAGCAGTTTCCTACTAGGTGCAGATACGCAGTATTTT. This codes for CASSFLLGADTQYF.